Below are 3 T cell receptor beta chains sequenced from a single sample in a study of blood T cells in healthy people across ages. Next came a second PCR, run for 7 to 11 cycles, which used a sample-barcoded 5' primer along with a J-beta primer mix. Via MiXCR, TCRdb re-called the 5' RACE reads, giving one row per CDR3 protein. The table shows 700,000 to 850,000 distinct CDR3 sequences, with about 55% occurring only once. Material: blood. The receptor set was obtained from a man at least 80 years old in good health.

This clonotype was seen only a few times. The CDR3 sequence: CASRPQGSYNEQFF. For the CDR3, the DNA is TGCGCCAGCAGGCCACAGGGCTCCTACAATGAGCAGTTCTTC. The chain uses TRBV5-1 and TRBJ2-1; D might be TRBD1 (6 bases). This CDR3 has 14 amino acids. V was trimmed by 5 bases and J by 0 bases, leaving 9 bases between them. Germline CDR1 is SGHRS and CDR2 is YFSETQ.

This chain connects TRBV3-1 to TRBJ1-2, with a tentative D call TRBD1 (6 bases). The germline CDR1 and CDR2 sequences are LGHDT and YNNKEL (reference sequence). The V end was cut by 0 bases, the J end by 8 bases, with 13 bases between. The CDR3 is 14 amino acids. DNA for the CDR3: TGTGCCAGCAGCCAAGATATCCAGGGGAGAGGCTACACCTTC. It yields the protein CASSQDIQGRGYTF.

The rearrangement uses TRBV2 and TRBJ2-7; 7 bases line up with TRBD1. Germline lookup yields CDR1 SNHLY and CDR2 FYNNEI. There are 13 residues in the CDR3. V gave up 8 bases and J gave up 2 bases; unmatched junction bases: 6. The CDR3 loop is CASQTGRPYEQYF. Written as DNA, the CDR3 is TGTGCCAGCCAGACAGGGCGGCCCTACGAGCAGTACTTC.